A single sample is the source of the 20 T cell receptor beta chains below, sequenced in a study of blood T cell repertoires in COVID-19. Libraries were prepared by immunoSEQ multiplex PCR; TCRdb keeps only in-frame clonotypes and omits some of them. The table records 250,000 to 300,000 clones, approximately 88% of them present only once. The sequenced sample was PBMCs or T cells enriched from blood (not recorded which). Source of these receptors: a woman aged 40 to 50 who had recovered from COVID-19.

The J gene is TRBJ1-2, the V gene TRBV19, with TRBD1 matching over 7 bases. V lost 6 bases and J lost 0; bases outside the gene matches: 10. The CDR3 extends over 16 amino acids. CDR1 and CDR2 from the germline V gene are LNHDA and SQIVND (reference sequence). The CDR3: CASRLIRGTANYGYTF. CDR3 in DNA: TGTGCCAGTAGATTAATCAGGGGGACAGCTAACTATGGCTACACCTTC.

This clone has only a few counts. The V gene is TRBV5-1, the J gene TRBJ1-2, with TRBD1 matching 7 bases. Trimming removed 0 bases from V and 4 bases from J; junction bases left unmatched: 6. This CDR3 contains 15 residues. Germline lookup yields CDR1 SGHRS and CDR2 YFSETQ. CDR3 sequence (DNA): TGCGCCAGCAGCTTGGGGGACAGCTCTGTCTATGGCTACACCTTC. This translates into CASSLGDSSVYGYTF.

This chain links TRBV2 with TRBJ1-2; 8 nucleotides line up with TRBD1. CDR3 length equals 12 residues. Germline CDR1 is SNHLY and CDR2 is FYNNEI. V dropped 8 bases and J dropped 6; count of bases not matched to a gene: 5. CDR3 amino acids: CASGQGPNGYTF. The CDR3, as DNA: TGTGCCAGCGGACAGGGTCCCAATGGCTACACCTTC.

V gene TRBV12-3 or TRBV12-4 combines with J gene TRBJ2-2, with 8 positions matching TRBD2. V gave up 6 bases and J gave up 7 bases; unmatched junction bases: 4. The CDR3 length is 13 residues. CDR3 protein: CASSRGGGGELFF. Written as DNA, the CDR3 is TGTGCCAGCAGCCGGGGGGGAGGCGGGGAGCTGTTTTTT.

This clone appeared once. V gene TRBV5-6 combines with J gene TRBJ1-1; 10 nucleotides agree with TRBD1. This CDR3 contains 15 residues. J was trimmed by 4 bases and V by 4 bases; bases with no gene match: 7. CDR1 SGHDT and CDR2 YYEEEE come from the germline V gene. This CDR3 is CASSGRTGGATEAFF. The CDR3 DNA reads as TGTGCCAGCAGCGGGAGGACAGGGGGTGCCACTGAAGCTTTCTTT.

The chain uses TRBV30 and TRBJ2-1; 7 bases are a match to TRBD1. Germline-derived CDR1 and CDR2 are GTSNPN and SVGIG (reference sequence). Trimming took 4 bases from V and 2 from J; bases not matched to a gene: 8. This CDR3 comprises 15 residues. CDR3 in DNA: TGTGCCTGGAAAGGGGGCGGGTCCCCCTACAATGAGCAGTTCTTC. Protein product: CAWKGGGSPYNEQFF.

J is TRBJ2-2 and V is TRBV7-9; unclear D gene. Trimming took off 5 bases at V and 7 bases at J, with 14 bases between the two ends. The CDR3 is 14 amino acids. CDR1 is SEHNR and CDR2 is FQNEAQ in the germline V gene (reference sequence). This chain's CDR3 is CASSDTSWVGELFF. The CDR3 nucleotides read TGTGCCAGCAGCGACACCTCGTGGGTCGGGGAGCTGTTTTTT.

This chain connects TRBV12-3 or TRBV12-4 to TRBJ2-3; TRBD1 matches 7 bases. The J segment lost 10 bases and the V segment lost 5 bases, leaving 9 bases of the junction unmatched. The CDR3 sequence is 13 residues long. Here the CDR3 reads CASSDSDRVAQYF. Here the CDR3 DNA reads TGTGCCAGCAGTGACTCCGACAGGGTTGCGCAGTATTTT.

J is TRBJ2-5 and V is TRBV7-2; no reliable D call. V shed 5 bases and J shed 3 bases, with 4 bases lying between them. CDR3 length equals 11 residues. In germline, CDR1 is SGHTA, CDR2 FQGNSA. The CDR3 bases are TGTGCCAGCAGCGCTAAAGAGACCCAGTACTTC. It encodes CASSAKETQYF.

Note on this clone: The CDR3 does not end in the conserved phenylalanine or tryptophan, so this is likely a read error. No DNA is shown, since the ends of the CDR3 on it are uncertain; the CDR3 is the one TCRdb lists. J is TRBJ1-4 and V is TRBV2; the table's D gene call, TRBD1, was not cross checked with the DNA. The CDR3 adds up to 12 amino acids, both ends counted. CDR1 and CDR2 (germline): SNHLY, FYNNEI. The CDR3 sequence is CASSVDRGATIL.

The chain uses TRBV6-5 and TRBJ2-7, with 8 bases matching TRBD1. Trimming removed 5 bases from V and 4 bases from J; junction bases left unmatched: 7. Germline CDR1 reads MNHEY; CDR2 reads SVGAGI. The CDR3 is 14 amino acids. For the CDR3, the DNA is TGTGCCAGCAGTAGAACGACAGGGGTGTACGAGCAGTACTTC. Encoded protein: CASSRTTGVYEQYF.

The chain joins TRBV7-2 to TRBJ1-3, with TRBD1 matching over 7 bases. Trimming cost V 4 bases and J 2 bases; bases outside gene matches: 2. CDR1 SGHTA and CDR2 FQGNSA come from the germline V gene. The CDR3 runs to 14 residues. CDR3 loop: CASSYTGAGNTIYF. For the CDR3, the DNA is TGTGCCAGCAGCTATACAGGGGCTGGAAACACCATATATTTT.

The chain carries TRBV9 and TRBJ1-2; D is unclear. Germline CDR1 SGDLS, CDR2 YYNGEE. Trimming stripped 4 bases from V and 4 bases from J, with 23 bases between. This CDR3 is 17 amino acids long. DNA for the CDR3: TGTGCCAGCAGCCCCGCGGTAGGGCAGACTATTGTCTATGGCTACACCTTC. This translates into CASSPAVGQTIVYGYTF.

The chain joins TRBV25-1 to TRBJ2-5; D call uncertain. V gave up 11 bases and J gave up 2 bases, with 9 bases separating them. The germline CDR1 and CDR2 sequences are MGHDK and SYGVNS. This CDR3 is 11 amino acids long. This chain's CDR3 is CAARHQETQYF. CDR3 coding DNA: TGTGCCGCCCGACATCAAGAGACCCAGTACTTC.

As for this clone: Other DNA variants within this sample encode the same CDR3. V usage is TRBV27 and J usage is TRBJ2-5; TRBD1 is a possible D gene (5 bases). The CDR3 extends over 14 amino acids. Looked up from germline, CDR1 is MNHEY and CDR2 is SMNVEV (reference sequence). V was trimmed by 3 bases and J by 1 base, leaving 9 bases between them. The CDR3 protein is CASSFRATQETQYF. CDR3 DNA sequence: TGTGCCAGCAGTTTCAGGGCTACCCAAGAGACCCAGTACTTC.

J is TRBJ2-1 and V is TRBV10-3, with TRBD2 identical over 13 bases. Germline V lookup: CDR1 ENHRY, CDR2 SYGVKD. The CDR3 runs 14 residues. The V and J ends lost 8 bases and 9 bases, in that order; junction bases with no gene match: 7. CDR3 sequence (DNA): TGTGCCATCGGACTAGCGGGGGCCTCGGGTGAGCAGTTCTTC. Protein: CAIGLAGASGEQFF.

The chain couples TRBV7-9 to TRBJ1-1; D remains ambiguous. Trimming removed 1 base at V and 2 bases at J, with 8 bases between. CDR3 length: 14 amino acids. Per germline, CDR1 SEHNR and CDR2 FQNEAQ (reference sequence). The CDR3 protein is CASSLVVTNTEAFF. DNA of the CDR3: TGTGCCAGCAGCTTAGTTGTAACAAACACTGAAGCTTTCTTT.

J is TRBJ1-1 and V is TRBV7-9; TRBD1 might be the D (6 bases). The CDR3 has 14 amino acids. Germline assignment: CDR1 SEHNR and CDR2 FQNEAQ (reference sequence). Trimming left V 2 bases short and J 6 bases short, with 13 bases between. CDR3 sequence reads: CASSLRGSQSEAFF. CDR3 nucleotide sequence: TGTGCCAGCAGCTTAAGGGGGAGCCAATCTGAAGCTTTCTTT.

This chain links TRBV30 with TRBJ2-6, with unresolved D. There are 14 residues in the CDR3. V was clipped by 4 bases and J by 4 bases, with 11 bases between them. Looked up from germline, CDR1 is GTSNPN and CDR2 is SVGIG (reference sequence). The CDR3 here is CAWTSVSGANVLTF. CDR3 nucleotides: TGTGCCTGGACCTCCGTTTCCGGGGCCAACGTCCTGACTTTC.

This clone was picked up a small number of times. The chain links TRBV19 to TRBJ1-2; no definite D call. The germline gives CDR1 LNHDA, CDR2 SQIVND (reference sequence). This CDR3 has 14 residues. The V end lost 5 bases, the J end lost 0 bases, and 10 bases lay between the germline ends. CDR3 in amino acids: CASSPAGANYGYTF. DNA for the CDR3: TGTGCCAGTAGTCCCGCCGGGGCTAACTATGGCTACACCTTC.